The 11 T cell receptor beta chains listed next were all sequenced from one sample in a study of control samples from healthy donors and cancer patients. Assay: immunoSEQ multiplex PCR; the TCRdb copy retains only in-frame clones and omits some. The sample carries 70,000 to 85,000 clones, 70% to 85% recorded once. The material sequenced was PBMCs. These receptors all come from a man aged 60-69 years with head and neck cancer.

This sequence joins TRBV11-3 and TRBJ2-2; D may be TRBD1 (5 bases). Trimming cost V 1 base and J 1 base, with 10 bases left between them. Looked up from germline, CDR1 is SGHNT and CDR2 is YENEEA. This CDR3 has 16 residues. In DNA, the CDR3 is TGTGCCAGCAGCTTAGGCCAGGGCCTGAACACCGGGGAGCTGTTTTTT. Translation: CASSLGQGLNTGELFF.

The chain couples TRBV6-6 to TRBJ2-3; possibly TRBD2 for D (5 bases). In germline, CDR1 is MNHNY, CDR2 SVGAGI (reference sequence). This CDR3 has 13 amino acids. V lost 6 bases and J lost 6, with 13 bases in between. Here the CDR3 reads CASRSDGKDTQYF. The CDR3 DNA reads TGTGCCAGCAGGTCCGACGGGAAGGATACGCAGTATTTT.

The table lists this clone with a few counts. V usage is TRBV30 and J usage is TRBJ1-5, with a possible D match to TRBD1 (6 bases). V lost 2 bases and J lost 0, with 17 bases in between. The CDR3 totals 17 residues. Germline CDR1 and CDR2: GTSNPN and SVGIG (reference sequence). Here the CDR3 reads CAWSRQSDSYSNQPQHF. The CDR3 region has the DNA TGTGCCTGGAGTCGCCAGTCGGACAGTTATAGCAATCAGCCCCAGCATTTT.

The chain employs TRBV18 and TRBJ1-1, with unresolved D. This CDR3 comprises 15 residues. CDR1 is KGHSH and CDR2 is LQKENI in the germline V gene. Trimming took 4 bases from V and 2 from J, leaving 14 bases between them. The CDR3 sequence is CASSLTSRVNTEAFF. The CDR3 nucleotides read TGTGCCAGCTCACTGACTTCGAGAGTAAACACTGAAGCTTTCTTT.

This clone turned up a few times. This chain links TRBV7-2 with TRBJ2-7, with TRBD1 identical over 7 bases. This CDR3 is 17 amino acids long. Per germline, CDR1 SGHTA and CDR2 FQGNSA. Trimming took 4 bases from V and 0 from J; bases not matched to a gene: 12. For the CDR3, the DNA is TGTGCCAGCAGCTCCTTCCCTAGACAGGGCATCTCCTACGAGCAGTACTTC. Translation: CASSSFPRQGISYEQYF.

In its sample, this clone was seen once. CDR3 sequence: CASSYGRMTGGEKLFF. The CDR3 DNA reads TGTGCCAGCAGTTATGGGCGGATGACAGGGGGTGAAAAACTGTTTTTT. The chain is built from TRBV6-5 and TRBJ1-4; 9 nucleotides agree with TRBD1. With V trimmed by 3 bases and J by 7 bases, 9 bases remained unmatched. Per germline, CDR1 MNHEY and CDR2 SVGAGI. The CDR3 totals 16 residues.

This clone was counted once. The rearrangement joins TRBV4-1 to TRBJ1-1; D not resolved. Looked up from germline, CDR1 is MGHRA and CDR2 is YSYEKL. Trimming removed 6 bases at V and 0 bases at J, with 11 bases between. The CDR3 runs 14 residues. DNA of the CDR3: TGCGCCAGCAGGACCGGACCGTTGAACACTGAAGCTTTCTTT. This translates into CASRTGPLNTEAFF.

The V and J genes are TRBV5-1 and TRBJ1-2; 10 positions agree with TRBD1. Trimming took 1 base from V and 0 from J; bases not matched to a gene: 9. CDR3 size: 18 residues. The germline CDR1 and CDR2 sequences are SGHRS and YFSETQ. CDR3 nucleotide sequence: TGCGCCAGCAGCTTGTTTTATGACAGGGGGCAGGCTAACTATGGCTACACCTTC. Its translation is CASSLFYDRGQANYGYTF.

This chain connects TRBV18 to TRBJ2-5; the D is unclear. Per the germline V gene, CDR1 is KGHSH and CDR2 is LQKENI. The CDR3 spans 13 residues. With 2 bases removed from V and 5 bases from J, the gap between germline ends came to 9 bases. The CDR3 region has the DNA TGTGCCAGCTCACCATCGATAGAGGAGACCCAGTACTTC. Translated: CASSPSIEETQYF.

The count of this clone is one. J is TRBJ2-1 and V is TRBV4-2; TRBD2 might be the D (5 bases). The CDR3 sequence is 21 residues long. Deletions cut 4 bases from V and 0 bases from J, with 28 bases between. The germline V gene has CDR1 LGHNA and CDR2 YNFKEQ. CDR3 amino acids: CASSRNPAGLRTASSYNEQFF. CDR3 sequence (DNA): TGTGCCAGCAGCCGAAACCCGGCAGGACTCCGGACTGCGAGCTCCTACAATGAGCAGTTCTTC.

This clone occurred once. The rearrangement links TRBV5-8 to TRBJ2-7; D uncertain. Germline CDR1 SGHTS, CDR2 YDEGEE. Trimming cost V 7 bases and J 3 bases, with 20 bases left between them. This CDR3 comprises 15 residues. Written as DNA, the CDR3 is TGTGCCAGCCAGCAGCCTCATACGGGTGACTACGAGCAGTACTTC. It is translated as CASQQPHTGDYEQYF.